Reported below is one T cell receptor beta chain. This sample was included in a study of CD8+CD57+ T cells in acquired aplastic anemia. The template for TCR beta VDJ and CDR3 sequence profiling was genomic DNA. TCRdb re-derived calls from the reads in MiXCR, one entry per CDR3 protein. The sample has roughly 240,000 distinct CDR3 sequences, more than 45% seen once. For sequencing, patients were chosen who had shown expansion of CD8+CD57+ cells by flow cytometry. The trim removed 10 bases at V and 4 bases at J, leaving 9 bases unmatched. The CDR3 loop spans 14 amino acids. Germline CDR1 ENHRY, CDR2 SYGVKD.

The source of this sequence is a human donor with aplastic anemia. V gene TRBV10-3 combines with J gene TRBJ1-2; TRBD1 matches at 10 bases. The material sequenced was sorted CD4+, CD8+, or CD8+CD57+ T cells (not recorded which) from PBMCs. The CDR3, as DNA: TGTGCCAGCAGAAAGGGACAGGGGAGCTATGGCTACACCTTC. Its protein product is CASRKGQGSYGYTF.